The 26 T cell receptor beta chains below all came from one sample that was sequenced in a study of radiotherapy plus CTLA-4 blockade in lung cancer. Sequencing used immunoSEQ multiplex PCR; TCRdb keeps in-frame clones, though not all of them. The repertoire holds over 45,000 clones, with around 85% as singletons. The source was peripheral blood, collected from a patient treated with radiotherapy plus ipilimumab. These receptors all come from a human donor with non-small cell lung cancer who had a complete response to radiotherapy plus ipilimumab.

The chain combines TRBV20-1 with TRBJ2-1; 10 nucleotides line up with TRBD1. Per germline, CDR1 DFQATT and CDR2 SNEGSKA (reference sequence). The CDR3 is made up of 11 amino acids. V gave up 6 bases and J gave up 12 bases; unmatched junction bases: 5. The CDR3 protein is CSATRDRGQFF. The DNA of the CDR3 is TGCAGTGCGACCCGGGACAGGGGGCAGTTCTTC.

This clone has just one count. V and J are TRBV5-1 and TRBJ1-2, with TRBD1 matching 7 bases. V trimming: 1 base; J trimming: 5 bases; junction bases outside the gene matches: 5. This CDR3 is 14 amino acids long. From germline, CDR1 is SGHRS and CDR2 YFSETQ. The CDR3 sequence: CASSLTGELYGYTF. The CDR3 DNA follows: TGCGCCAGCAGCTTGACAGGGGAATTGTATGGCTACACCTTC.

The chain uses TRBV10-3 and TRBJ2-7; TRBD1 agrees at 7 bases. The CDR3 length is 13 residues. CDR1 is ENHRY, CDR2 SYGVKD, per germline. V gave up 4 bases and J gave up 2 bases; unmatched junction bases: 2. The CDR3 nucleotides read TGTGCCATCAGTGGAGACAGGGCCTACGAGCAGTACTTC. It translates to CAISGDRAYEQYF.

This chain uses TRBV29-1 with TRBJ1-1, with D perhaps TRBD1 (6 bases). The CDR3 is 14 residues long. The V gene's germline CDR1 is SQVTM and CDR2 ANQGSEA. V was clipped by 7 bases and J by 0 bases, with 15 bases between them. The CDR3 DNA sequence: TGCAGCGCGGCCAGGGGAACCATGAACACTGAAGCTTTCTTT. This codes for CSAARGTMNTEAFF.

The V gene is TRBV7-9, the J gene TRBJ2-7, with D tentatively TRBD2 (6 bases). CDR3 size: 15 residues. The germline V gene encodes CDR1 SEHNR and CDR2 FQNEAQ (reference sequence). Deletions cut 6 bases from V and 6 bases from J, with 21 bases between. The CDR3 here is CASSPVEGWNAEQYF. The CDR3 bases are TGTGCCAGCAGTCCCGTGGAGGGCTGGAATGCCGAGCAGTACTTC.

This rearrangement joins TRBV5-6 to TRBJ1-1; D not certain. Deletions cut 1 base from V and 3 bases from J, with 10 bases between. The CDR3 is 14 amino acids. The germline V gene has CDR1 SGHDT and CDR2 YYEEEE. CDR3 DNA: TGTGCCAGCAGCTTGCCACAGACATACACTGAAGCTTTCTTT. This translates into CASSLPQTYTEAFF.

The V and J genes are TRBV2 and TRBJ1-2; unclear D gene. Germline V lookup: CDR1 SNHLY, CDR2 FYNNEI. The CDR3 is made up of 15 amino acids. The ends were cut back, 2 bases at V and 2 bases at J, with 12 bases in the middle. DNA of the CDR3: TGTGCCAGCAGTGAACACCCGGGTACCAACTATGGCTACACCTTC. This codes for CASSEHPGTNYGYTF.

V and J are TRBV7-2 and TRBJ1-6; a weak D match, TRBD1 (6 bases). Per germline, CDR1 SGHTA and CDR2 FQGNSA. This CDR3 is built from 15 residues. V was pared by 4 bases and J by 6 bases, with 13 bases between. DNA of the CDR3: TGTGCCAGCAGCTGGGGGCAGGGAAGTAATTCACCCCTCCACTTT. It encodes CASSWGQGSNSPLHF. Together with reference TRBV7-2 and TRBJ1-6, the CDR3 gives the full variable domain: GAGVSQSPSNKVTEKGKDVELRCDPISGHTALYWYRQSLGQGLEFLIYFQGNSAPDKSGLPSDRFSAERTGGSVSTLTIQRTQQEDSAVYLCASSWGQGSNSPLHFGNGTRLTVT.

The gene calls are TRBV4-3 and TRBJ2-3; 8 bases line up with TRBD2. Germline-derived CDR1 and CDR2 are LGHNA and YSLEER. The J segment lost 1 base and the V segment lost 0 bases, leaving 9 bases of the junction unmatched. The CDR3 runs to 18 residues. CDR3 sequence: CASSQDPGGRFGTDTQYF. The CDR3 DNA reads as TGCGCCAGCAGCCAAGATCCGGGAGGGAGGTTCGGCACAGATACGCAGTATTTT.

The rearrangement links TRBV6-5 to TRBJ1-2; 7 positions match TRBD1. The CDR3 runs to 15 residues. Germline V gives CDR1 MNHEY, CDR2 SVGAGI. V shed 5 bases and J 6 bases; nucleotides not matched to a gene: 12. The CDR3 coding sequence is TGTGCCAGCAGTCCTTGGGACAGAGGAGGGGATGGCTACACCTTC. Protein: CASSPWDRGGDGYTF.

The V and J genes are TRBV5-1 and TRBJ2-5; D is possibly TRBD1 (6 bases). Trimming took 0 bases from V and 1 from J, leaving 13 bases between them. The length of the CDR3 is 16 residues. Per germline, CDR1 SGHRS and CDR2 YFSETQ. The chain's CDR3 is CASSLGGPAGQETQYF. The CDR3 DNA is TGCGCCAGCAGCTTGGGGGGGCCCGCCGGCCAAGAGACCCAGTACTTC. The full variable domain, rest sourced from reference TRBV5-1 and TRBJ2-5, is KAGVTQTPRYLIKTRGQQVTLSCSPISGHRSVSWYQQTPGQGLQFLFEYFSETQRNKGNFPGRFSGRQFSNSRSEMNVSTLELGDSALYLCASSLGGPAGQETQYFGPGTRLLVL.

The J gene is TRBJ2-7, the V gene TRBV2; TRBD2 matches at 7 bases. CDR1 and CDR2 (germline): SNHLY, FYNNEI. The CDR3 totals 15 residues. Trimming cost V 3 bases and J 3 bases; bases outside gene matches: 8. The CDR3 is CASSDDLAALYEQYV. DNA of the CDR3: TGTGCCAGCAGTGACGATCTAGCGGCTCTCTACGAGCAGTACGTC.

In the case of this clone: At one end, the junction sequence differs from germline, possibly due to a read error. The rearrangement uses TRBV27 and TRBJ2-1; TRBD2 agrees at 9 bases. Germline V CDR1 and CDR2: MNHEY, SMNVEV (reference sequence). CDR3 length equals 17 residues. CDR3 sequence: CASRLLPSGGFYNGQFF. The CDR3 DNA reads TGTGCCAGCAGACTGCTTCCGAGCGGGGGGTTCTACAATGGGCAGTTCTTC.

V usage is TRBV27 and J usage is TRBJ2-1; D uncertain. The V gene lost 4 bases and the J gene lost 5 bases, with 9 bases spanning the gap. Germline values: CDR1 MNHEY, CDR2 SMNVEV (reference sequence). The CDR3 extends over 13 amino acids. CDR3 protein: CASSSQSDNEQFF. The DNA for the CDR3 is TGTGCCAGCAGTTCACAGAGTGACAATGAGCAGTTCTTC.

The chain uses TRBV2 and TRBJ2-5, with D unresolved. Germline loops: CDR1 SNHLY, CDR2 FYNNEI. V was clipped by 6 bases and J by 1 base, with 12 bases between them. The CDR3 has 14 residues. The CDR3: CASRFLESQETQYF. The CDR3 DNA reads TGTGCCAGCAGATTCCTAGAAAGCCAAGAGACCCAGTACTTC.

This chain joins TRBV27 and TRBJ1-2; D is possibly TRBD1 (6 bases). This CDR3 has 15 residues. V lost 6 bases to trimming and J lost 5 bases, with 19 bases between them. Germline values: CDR1 MNHEY, CDR2 SMNVEV (reference sequence). This CDR3 is CASRAGTTGGYGYTF. The CDR3 DNA follows: TGTGCCAGCAGAGCGGGGACAACGGGGGGTTATGGCTACACCTTC.

This clone came up a few times. This chain connects TRBV19 to TRBJ1-1; maybe TRBD1 (6 bases). V was cut by 1 base and J by 1 base, with 19 bases left in between. This CDR3 has 18 amino acids. Per germline, CDR1 LNHDA and CDR2 SQIVND (reference sequence). The CDR3 region has the DNA TGTGCCAGTAGTATAGGGGGGACAAGGGGGTGGGCGAACACTGAAGCTTTCTTT. Protein sequence: CASSIGGTRGWANTEAFF.

The rearrangement joins TRBV6-6 to TRBJ2-7; 8 bases align to TRBD2. The V gene end was trimmed by 5 bases and the J gene end by 7 bases; junction bases not matched to a gene: 13. Per germline, CDR1 MNHNY and CDR2 SVGAGI (reference sequence). This CDR3 is built from 15 residues. CDR3 coding DNA: TGTGCCAGCAGTGACCCGGGGGGGCCGGAGGTGGAGCAGTACGTC. Amino acids: CASSDPGGPEVEQYV.

The chain uses TRBV19 and TRBJ1-4, with 9 bases matching TRBD1. The CDR3 is 16 residues long. CDR1 and CDR2 from the germline V gene are LNHDA and SQIVND (reference sequence). V shed 6 bases, J shed 6 bases, and the junction held 11 bases outside the gene matches. The CDR3 bases are TGTGCCAGTAGCTCGGGGTCCGGGACAGGGTATGAAAAACTGTTTTTT. Protein product: CASSSGSGTGYEKLFF.

The rearrangement joins TRBV5-6 to TRBJ2-1, with D unresolved. Trimming stripped 1 base from V and 3 bases from J, with 8 bases between. Germline loops: CDR1 SGHDT, CDR2 YYEEEE. This CDR3 region has 14 residues. Here the CDR3 DNA reads TGTGCCAGCAGCTTGTTGCAGTTCTACAATGAGCAGTTCTTC. Translating gives CASSLLQFYNEQFF.

The V call is TRBV7-6, the J call TRBJ1-1; D uncertain. With 1 base removed from V and 4 bases from J, the gap between germline ends came to 13 bases. Germline CDR1 is SGHVS and CDR2 is FNYEAQ. This CDR3 is 15 amino acids long. CDR3 coding DNA: TGTGCCAGCAGCTTAGGGGCTTTGGGTGGCACTGAAGCTTTCTTT. Translated: CASSLGALGGTEAFF.

The rearrangement links TRBV6-5 to TRBJ1-5; possibly TRBD1 for D (5 bases). Trimming removed 5 bases from V and 4 bases from J, with 15 bases in between. This CDR3 has 15 residues. Germline loops: CDR1 MNHEY, CDR2 SVGAGI. The CDR3 coding sequence is TGTGCCAGCAGTCTTAGATCTTCAGGGAATCAGCCCCAGCATTTT. Its translation: CASSLRSSGNQPQHF.

V is TRBV30 and J is TRBJ1-6; no clear D gene. The length of the CDR3 is 13 residues. Germline V gene data show CDR1 as GTSNPN and CDR2 as SVGIG (reference sequence). Trimming pared 0 bases from V and 4 bases from J, leaving 4 bases between. The CDR3 sequence: CAWSVLYNSPLHF. Written as DNA, the CDR3 is TGTGCCTGGAGTGTCTTATATAATTCACCCCTCCACTTT.

The chain uses TRBV7-2 and TRBJ2-2, with D possibly matching TRBD2 (5 bases). Trimming removed 1 base from V and 5 bases from J, with 8 bases in between. Germline V gene data show CDR1 as SGHTA and CDR2 as FQGNSA. The CDR3 consists of 14 residues. The CDR3 protein is CASSLGGSTGELFF. Here the CDR3 DNA reads TGTGCCAGCAGCTTAGGTGGGAGTACCGGGGAGCTGTTTTTT.

This clone was detected a few times. This chain connects TRBV18 to TRBJ1-1, with D tentatively TRBD1 (5 bases). The length of the CDR3 is 15 residues. Germline V gene lookup returns CDR1 KGHSH and CDR2 LQKENI. V was trimmed by 3 bases and J by 1 base, leaving 12 bases between them. CDR3 DNA: TGTGCCAGCTCACCCAGTCCCGGGGGGAACACTGAAGCTTTCTTT. This encodes CASSPSPGGNTEAFF.

The sample holds a few counts of this clone. V usage is TRBV6-6 and J usage is TRBJ2-5; TRBD1 is a possible D gene (6 bases). Germline values: CDR1 MNHNY, CDR2 SVGAGI (reference sequence). This CDR3 is 12 amino acids long. The V end was cut by 5 bases, the J end by 5 bases, with 9 bases between. The CDR3 DNA sequence: TGTGCCAGCAGTACAGGGCTGGAGACCCAGTACTTC. It specifies CASSTGLETQYF.